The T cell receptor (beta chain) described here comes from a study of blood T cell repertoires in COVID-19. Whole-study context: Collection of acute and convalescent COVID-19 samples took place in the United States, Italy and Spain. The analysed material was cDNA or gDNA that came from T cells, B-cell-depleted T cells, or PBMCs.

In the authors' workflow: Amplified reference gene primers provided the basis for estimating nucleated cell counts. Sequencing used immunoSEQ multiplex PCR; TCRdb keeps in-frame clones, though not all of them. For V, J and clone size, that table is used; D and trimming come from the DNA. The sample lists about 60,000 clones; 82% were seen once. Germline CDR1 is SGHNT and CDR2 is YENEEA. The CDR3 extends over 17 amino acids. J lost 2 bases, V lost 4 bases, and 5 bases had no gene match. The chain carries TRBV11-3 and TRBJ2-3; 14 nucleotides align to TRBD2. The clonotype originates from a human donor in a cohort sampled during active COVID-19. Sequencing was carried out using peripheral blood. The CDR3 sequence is CASSSRLAGGNTDTQYF. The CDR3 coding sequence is TGTGCCAGCAGCTCCCGACTAGCGGGGGGGAACACAGATACGCAGTATTTT.